A single sample is the source of the 13 T cell receptor beta chains below, sequenced in a study of T cell responses to AZD1222 COVID-19 vaccine (dated by TCRdb to about 2021). Library method: the immunoSEQ multiplex PCR assay. This is the immuneACCESS table as TCRdb keeps it, with only in-frame sequences that have V and J called. A part of the clones is gone; compared with another copy, unresolved V genes explain less than half, and the rest is unexplained. This sample is represented by more than 85,000 clones; about 90% of them were singletons. Of the sample, about 15% falls within the top ten clones. The sample's time point label, decoded: about 28 days (+/-7) after the second vaccine dose. The sequences come from peripheral blood, collected 28 days after the second AZD1222 dose. The source is an adult who received the AZD1222 COVID-19 vaccine.

This chain joins TRBV4-2 and TRBJ2-1, with D possibly matching TRBD2 (6 bases). V lost 3 bases to trimming and J lost 0 bases, with 18 bases between them. CDR3 length: 18 amino acids. Germline V lookup: CDR1 LGHNA, CDR2 YNFKEQ. The CDR3 protein is CASSHPSRQTSSYNEQFF. DNA of the CDR3: TGTGCCAGCAGCCACCCTTCCCGCCAGACTAGCTCCTACAATGAGCAGTTCTTC.

The chain uses TRBV7-9 and TRBJ1-1; D remains ambiguous. The V gene's germline CDR1 is SEHNR and CDR2 FQNEAQ (reference sequence). V was shortened by 5 bases and J by 1 base, with 2 bases between the two germline ends. CDR3 length: 11 amino acids. The CDR3 DNA is TGTGCCAGCAGCCGGAACACTGAAGCTTTCTTT. Translating gives CASSRNTEAFF.

This clone appeared a few times. V is TRBV5-1 and J is TRBJ1-2; TRBD1 agrees at 9 bases. Per germline, CDR1 SGHRS and CDR2 YFSETQ. The CDR3 loop spans 15 amino acids. J was trimmed by 2 bases and V by 0 bases; bases with no gene match: 2. The CDR3 is CASSLAGTGNYGYTF. DNA of the CDR3: TGCGCCAGCAGCTTGGCCGGGACAGGGAACTATGGCTACACCTTC.

The rearrangement joins TRBV11-3 to TRBJ1-1; tentative D call: TRBD1 (5 bases). The V end lost 2 bases, the J end lost 3 bases, and 7 bases lay between the germline ends. Per germline, CDR1 SGHNT and CDR2 YENEEA. The CDR3 totals 13 residues. The DNA for the CDR3 is TGTGCCAGCAGCTTACAGGGTTACACTGAAGCTTTCTTT. Translating it yields CASSLQGYTEAFF.

The DNA for the CDR3 is TGTGCCAGCAGCTTAGGTAGCGGACACACAGATACGCAGTATTTT. It codes for CASSLGSGHTDTQYF. The chain combines TRBV5-4 with TRBJ2-3, with D possibly matching TRBD2 (6 bases). This CDR3 contains 15 residues. The germline V and J ends were trimmed by 2 bases and 2 bases, with 12 bases remaining between them. The germline gives CDR1 SGHNT, CDR2 YYREEE (reference sequence).

J is TRBJ1-1 and V is TRBV11-3, with D possibly being TRBD1 (6 bases). There are 14 residues in the CDR3. Trimming removed 6 bases at V and 1 base at J, with 12 bases between. CDR1 is SGHNT, CDR2 YENEEA, per germline. In DNA, the CDR3 is TGTGCCAGCAGAGGAGGGGGTGAGAACACTGAAGCTTTCTTT. Its protein is CASRGGGENTEAFF.

This clone occurred a few times. The chain joins TRBV28 to TRBJ1-1; a possible D gene is TRBD1 (6 bases). This CDR3 region has 12 residues. The germline V gene has CDR1 MDHEN and CDR2 SYDVKM. The V end lost 7 bases, the J end lost 4 bases, and 10 bases lay between the germline ends. The CDR3 sequence is CASKVGGTEAFF. The CDR3 nucleotides are TGTGCCAGCAAGGTAGGGGGCACTGAAGCTTTCTTT. The whole variable domain, filled in from reference TRBV28 and TRBJ1-1, reads DVKVTQSSRYLVKRTGEKVFLECVQDMDHENMFWYRQDPGLGLRLIYFSYDVKMKEKGDIPEGYSVSREKKERFSLILESASTNQTSMYLCASKVGGTEAFFGQGTRLTVV.

V is TRBV5-5 and J is TRBJ1-3; D gene unclear. This CDR3 contains 15 residues. Trimming shortened V by 2 bases and J by 1 base, and 10 bases separated the two germline ends. Germline CDR1 reads SGHKS; CDR2 reads YYEKEE (reference sequence). Written as DNA, the CDR3 is TGTGCCAGCAGCTTCGGGGTGCCGTCTGGAAACACCATATATTTT. Its translation is CASSFGVPSGNTIYF.

The chain links TRBV28 to TRBJ1-2; D remains unclear. The CDR3 is made up of 15 amino acids. V was trimmed by 7 bases and J by 3 bases, leaving 18 bases between them. Germline V gene lookup returns CDR1 MDHEN and CDR2 SYDVKM. The CDR3 DNA reads as TGTGCCAGCACCCCCGGAGGAGGGTTCTACTATGGCTACACCTTC. It codes for CASTPGGGFYYGYTF.

The chain recombines TRBV5-1 with TRBJ2-7, with 12 bases fitting TRBD2. Trimming cost V 5 bases and J 5 bases; bases outside gene matches: 14. The CDR3 runs 17 residues. Germline V gene lookup returns CDR1 SGHRS and CDR2 YFSETQ. CDR3 coding DNA: TGCGCCAGCAGTTACCCGGGGGCTAGCGGGAGGGCCGACGAGCAGTACTTC. It yields the protein CASSYPGASGRADEQYF.

The gene calls are TRBV5-1 and TRBJ1-1, with D unclear. CDR1 is SGHRS and CDR2 is YFSETQ in the germline V gene. With 2 bases removed from V and 2 bases from J, the gap between germline ends came to 10 bases. The CDR3 consists of 14 residues. The CDR3 here is CASSFIGSNTEAFF. CDR3 in DNA: TGCGCCAGCAGCTTTATTGGGAGTAACACTGAAGCTTTCTTT.

The rearrangement uses TRBV5-4 and TRBJ1-1, with D unclear. This CDR3 spans 15 amino acids. From germline, CDR1 is SGHNT and CDR2 YYREEE (reference sequence). Trimming took 4 bases from V and 7 from J, leaving 20 bases between them. DNA for the CDR3: TGTGCCAGCAGCCCCCGACTCGGGCTAAAGAGTGAAGCTTTCTTT. This sequence encodes CASSPRLGLKSEAFF.

The gene calls are TRBV7-8 and TRBJ2-1, with D perhaps given as TRBD1 or TRBD2 (6 bases each). This CDR3 spans 18 amino acids. Trimming took 4 bases from V and 0 from J, leaving 19 bases between them. CDR1 and CDR2 (germline): SGHVS, FQNEAQ. This chain's CDR3 is CASSSPSKGGSSYNEQFF. CDR3 coding DNA: TGTGCCAGCAGCTCCCCATCGAAGGGGGGTAGCTCCTACAATGAGCAGTTCTTC.